The rows below give T cell receptor beta chains drawn from one sample of a study of breast tumors, draining lymph nodes, adjacent tissues. From the multiplex PCR reads, TCRdb called clonotypes with MiXCR, one entry per CDR3 protein. The sample contains about 100,000 distinct CDR3 sequences, around 21% of which appear only once. The sequencing sample was made of axillary lymph node tissue. These receptors originate from a female donor with breast cancer. Some clones in this sample may be carry-over from other donors' samples. Each CDR3 is given without its conserved first and last residue.

>TRBV12-3/TRBV12-4
ASSLEWSSYEQY
>TRBV7-9
ASSPIGTGVNEKLF
>TRBV7-9
ASSLGGRDRVGYGYT
>TRBV5-5
ASSSGFSGANVLT
>TRBV5-4
ASSLGGSTPRRAQY
>TRBV12-3/TRBV12-4
ASSWAGANSPLH
>TRBV6-1
ASSPQTGHPTDTQY
>TRBV16
ASSQFNGIDGGYT
>TRBV27
ASSFNRGQETQY
>TRBV5-1
ASTPSGRADQPQH
>TRBV5-8
ASSQDRLTGELF
>TRBV20-1
SAIVPGGQTQY
>TRBV3-1
ASSRPRRASGSNEQY
>TRBV20-1
SAKIGQAGGSGNTIY
>TRBV7-2
ASSPTMPAMLTDYEQY
>TRBV3-1
ASSQGQGRGKLF
>TRBV2
ASSEVVPENQPQH
>TRBV6-5
ASSQLAGSSYEQY
>TRBV20-1
SAKGVDEKLF
>TRBV6-1
ASTDRGGSEY
>TRBV18
ASSPSAGAYEQY
>TRBV6-4
ATENGKTEEETQY
>TRBV6-1
ASSEIISGLGY
>TRBV28
ASSFQGGGNQPQH
>TRBV11-2
ASSLSLTGGSSYEQY
>TRBV11-3
ASRKRGCLAENTEAF